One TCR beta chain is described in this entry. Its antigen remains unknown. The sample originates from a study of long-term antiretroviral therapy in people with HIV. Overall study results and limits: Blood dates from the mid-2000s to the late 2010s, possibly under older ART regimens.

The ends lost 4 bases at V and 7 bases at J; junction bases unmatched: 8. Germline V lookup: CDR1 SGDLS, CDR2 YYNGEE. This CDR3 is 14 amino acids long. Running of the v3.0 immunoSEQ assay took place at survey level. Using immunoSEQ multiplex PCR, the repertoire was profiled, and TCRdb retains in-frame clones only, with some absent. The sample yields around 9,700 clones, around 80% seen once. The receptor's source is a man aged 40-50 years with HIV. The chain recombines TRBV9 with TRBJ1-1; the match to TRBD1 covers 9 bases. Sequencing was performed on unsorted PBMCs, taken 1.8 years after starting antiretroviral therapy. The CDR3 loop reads CASSRQGVLDEAFF. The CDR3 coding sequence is TGTGCCAGCAGCAGACAGGGGGTCCTCGATGAAGCTTTCTTT.